Presented here are 25 T cell receptor beta chains from one specimen sequenced in a study of cytomegalovirus exposure and HLA in healthy donors. The PCR employed 60 Vbeta primers together with 13 Jbeta primers. The data were produced by immunoSEQ multiplex PCR, yet TCRdb's version contains in-frame clones alone and is incomplete. The sample has 150,000 to 180,000 clones; 80% are singletons. The sample comprised PBMCs. The origin of the receptors is a young man in good health and CMV-seropositive.

The V and J genes are TRBV5-1 and TRBJ1-1; D is ambiguous. Germline CDR1 and CDR2: SGHRS and YFSETQ. V was pared by 0 bases and J by 1 base, with 4 bases between. This CDR3 has 13 residues. Here the CDR3 DNA reads TGCGCCAGCAGCTTGGACAGGAACACTGAAGCTTTCTTT. It specifies CASSLDRNTEAFF. The full variable domain, its missing parts supplied by reference TRBV5-1 and TRBJ1-1, is KAGVTQTPRYLIKTRGQQVTLSCSPISGHRSVSWYQQTPGQGLQFLFEYFSETQRNKGNFPGRFSGRQFSNSRSEMNVSTLELGDSALYLCASSLDRNTEAFFGQGTRLTVV.

This clone was detected only a few times. The chain has TRBV7-8 and TRBJ1-2, with D unclear. Trimming removed 3 bases at V and 0 bases at J, with 14 bases between. Germline lookup yields CDR1 SGHVS and CDR2 FQNEAQ. CDR3 length: 16 amino acids. The CDR3, as DNA: TGTGCCAGCAGCTTGGGCCAATCTTATACTAACTATGGCTACACCTTC. Amino acid sequence: CASSLGQSYTNYGYTF.

In its sample, this clone was seen a few times. The V gene is TRBV28, the J gene TRBJ2-3, with 10 bases fitting TRBD1. The V segment lost 11 bases and the J segment 5 bases; nucleotides outside the gene matches: 7. CDR3 size: 13 residues. Germline values: CDR1 MDHEN, CDR2 SYDVKM. The CDR3 nucleotides read TGTGCCGGTCGACAGGGGGCTGTAGATACGCAGTATTTT. Amino acid sequence: CAGRQGAVDTQYF. The full variable domain, its missing parts supplied by reference TRBV28 and TRBJ2-3, is DVKVTQSSRYLVKRTGEKVFLECVQDMDHENMFWYRQDPGLGLRLIYFSYDVKMKEKGDIPEGYSVSREKKERFSLILESASTNQTSMYLCAGRQGAVDTQYFGPGTRLTVL.

J is TRBJ1-3 and V is TRBV4-1; perhaps TRBD1 as D (6 bases). Trimming cost V 0 bases and J 7 bases, with 16 bases left between them. This CDR3 spans 16 amino acids. The germline V gene has CDR1 MGHRA and CDR2 YSYEKL. The CDR3 is CASSQDRQVEGNTIYF. In DNA, the CDR3 is TGCGCCAGCAGCCAAGATCGACAGGTTGAGGGGAACACCATATATTTT.

V gene TRBV5-1 combines with J gene TRBJ1-6, with D possibly matching TRBD1 (6 bases). CDR3 length: 14 amino acids. The ends were cut back, 4 bases at V and 6 bases at J, with 11 bases in the middle. CDR1 is SGHRS, CDR2 YFSETQ, per germline. The CDR3 loop reads CASSESGVNSPLHF. The DNA for the CDR3 is TGCGCCAGCAGCGAGTCAGGGGTTAATTCACCCCTCCACTTT.

J is TRBJ1-1 and V is TRBV10-3; D is perhaps TRBD1 (5 bases). Germline values: CDR1 ENHRY, CDR2 SYGVKD. This CDR3 is built from 15 residues. V lost 4 bases, J lost 5 bases, and 17 bases lay in between. The CDR3 sequence: CAISGNQGLRTEAFF. The CDR3 nucleotides are TGTGCCATCAGTGGCAACCAGGGCTTGAGAACTGAAGCTTTCTTT.

The gene calls are TRBV29-1 and TRBJ1-1, with 7 nucleotides matching TRBD1. Germline lookup yields CDR1 SQVTM and CDR2 ANQGSEA. V was clipped by 4 bases and J by 0 bases; unmatched bases: 5. This CDR3 has 14 amino acids. The CDR3 region is CSVVQTGMNTEAFF. DNA of the CDR3: TGCAGCGTTGTCCAGACAGGGATGAACACTGAAGCTTTCTTT.

V and J are TRBV10-1 and TRBJ2-1; 15 bases agree with TRBD2. V dropped 4 bases and J dropped 4; count of bases not matched to a gene: 2. Germline lookup yields CDR1 WNHNN and CDR2 SYGVQD (reference sequence). The CDR3 loop spans 16 amino acids. The CDR3 region has the DNA TGCGCCAGCAGTGGGACTAGCGGGAGGGGATACAATGAGCAGTTCTTC. Protein sequence: CASSGTSGRGYNEQFF.

The chain combines TRBV27 with TRBJ2-3, with D maybe TRBD2 (5 bases). V lost 2 bases and J 8 bases, leaving 5 bases between the germline ends. The CDR3 runs to 11 residues. Germline CDR1 and CDR2: MNHEY and SMNVEV (reference sequence). Written as DNA, the CDR3 is TGTGCCAGCAGTTTAGCGGGTACGCAGTATTTT. Translating it yields CASSLAGTQYF.

V gene TRBV6-5 combines with J gene TRBJ2-1; a weak D match, TRBD2 (6 bases). The germline V gene encodes CDR1 MNHEY and CDR2 SVGAGI. V was shortened by 0 bases and J by 8 bases, with 17 bases between the two germline ends. This CDR3 has 16 amino acids. This CDR3 reads CASSYSRTNNKDEQFF. For the CDR3, the DNA is TGTGCCAGCAGTTACTCTAGGACTAATAATAAGGATGAGCAGTTCTTC.

CDR3 protein: CAAREGHSPYGYTF. CDR3 coding DNA: TGTGCCGCGCGGGAGGGCCATTCCCCCTATGGCTACACCTTC. This chain uses TRBV5-4 with TRBJ1-2, with D unclear. The CDR3 covers 14 residues. Germline V gene lookup returns CDR1 SGHNT and CDR2 YYREEE (reference sequence). V was clipped by 10 bases and J by 4 bases, with 20 bases between them.

The V call is TRBV27, the J call TRBJ2-2; 7 bases align to TRBD2. Germline V CDR1 and CDR2: MNHEY, SMNVEV (reference sequence). The CDR3 spans 19 residues. The ends lost 8 bases at V and 4 bases at J; junction bases unmatched: 22. DNA for the CDR3: TGTGCCAGCTCATCCTACATGAGTAGGGCGGGGGAGGGCACCGGGGAGCTGTTTTTT. Translation: CASSSYMSRAGEGTGELFF.

The chain recombines TRBV11-2 with TRBJ2-1; TRBD1 might be the D (6 bases). Germline V CDR1 and CDR2: SGHAT, FQNNGV. The length of the CDR3 is 16 residues. With 1 base removed from V and 7 bases from J, the gap between germline ends came to 17 bases. The CDR3 loop is CASSLADGGGYNEQFF. The CDR3 DNA follows: TGTGCCAGCAGCTTAGCAGATGGGGGCGGATATAATGAGCAGTTCTTC.

The V and J genes are TRBV30 and TRBJ1-2; no clear D gene. From germline, CDR1 is GTSNPN and CDR2 SVGIG (reference sequence). The CDR3 spans 12 residues. V lost 2 bases, J lost 8 bases, and 12 bases lay in between. This CDR3 is CAWSPDGEGYTF. The CDR3 coding sequence is TGTGCCTGGAGTCCCGACGGAGAAGGCTACACCTTC.

V usage is TRBV4-1 and J usage is TRBJ2-5; D possibly corresponds to TRBD2 (6 bases). Trimming stripped 3 bases from V and 3 bases from J, with 14 bases between. The CDR3 runs 15 residues. Germline V gene lookup returns CDR1 MGHRA and CDR2 YSYEKL. CDR3 loop: CASSQPSSEKETQYF. CDR3 bases: TGCGCCAGCAGCCAGCCCTCTAGCGAGAAAGAGACCCAGTACTTC.

This clone was seen a few times. The chain is built from TRBV7-8 and TRBJ2-2; possibly TRBD2 for D (6 bases). The CDR3 has 18 amino acids. CDR1 is SGHVS, CDR2 FQNEAQ, per germline. V lost 1 base and J lost 0, with 15 bases in between. The CDR3 is CASSLVADGSANTGELFF. As DNA, the CDR3 is TGTGCCAGCAGCTTAGTAGCGGACGGAAGCGCGAACACCGGGGAGCTGTTTTTT.

The chain joins TRBV29-1 to TRBJ2-2; a weak D match, TRBD2 (5 bases). The V gene lost 4 bases and the J gene lost 1 base, with 16 bases spanning the gap. CDR1 is SQVTM and CDR2 is ANQGSEA in the germline V gene. The CDR3 loop spans 16 amino acids. CDR3 region: CSVGGALAENTGELFF. In nucleotides, the CDR3 is TGCAGCGTTGGGGGAGCCTTAGCCGAGAACACCGGGGAGCTGTTTTTT.

The rearrangement joins TRBV28 to TRBJ2-5; 7 bases map to TRBD1. The J call may be in error: the DNA end matches TRBJ2-7 better. CDR1 is MDHEN, CDR2 SYDVKM, per germline. The CDR3 consists of 13 residues. The CDR3 DNA sequence: TGTGCCAGCATATCGACAGGGAAATACGAGCAGTACTTC. Residues: CASISTGKYEQYF.

The CDR3 DNA follows: TGTGCCAGCAGTTTACAGGGGGCGGATGGCTACACCTTC. The encoded protein is CASSLQGADGYTF. This rearrangement joins TRBV2 to TRBJ1-2; TRBD1 matches 9 bases. The length of the CDR3 is 13 residues. After removal of 5 bases from V and 6 bases from J, the junction contained 4 bases not matched to a gene. Germline V gene lookup returns CDR1 SNHLY and CDR2 FYNNEI.

The CDR3 protein is CASSSSGVSYEQYF. The CDR3 DNA reads TGCGCCAGCAGCTCTAGCGGGGTCTCCTACGAGCAGTACTTC. V usage is TRBV5-1 and J usage is TRBJ2-7; TRBD2 matches 9 bases. The germline CDR1 and CDR2 sequences are SGHRS and YFSETQ. J was trimmed by 0 bases and V by 3 bases; bases with no gene match: 1. The CDR3 runs 14 residues.

The chain joins TRBV27 to TRBJ1-5, with 7 bases matching TRBD1. V shed 6 bases and J 6 bases; nucleotides not matched to a gene: 5. The CDR3 has 13 amino acids. The germline gives CDR1 MNHEY, CDR2 SMNVEV (reference sequence). CDR3 in DNA: TGTGCCAGCAGCAGGGGGGCGAGTCAGCCCCAGCATTTT. Translation gives CASSRGASQPQHF.

This clone has just a few counts. One junction end does not reproduce the germline sequence, and a read error may be involved. The genes are TRBV7-7 and TRBJ2-5; TRBD2 matches 7 bases. The CDR3 runs to 17 residues. Per germline, CDR1 SSHAT and CDR2 FNYEAQ (reference sequence). CDR3: CASSSKVGRSSQETQYF. CDR3 nucleotide sequence: TGTGCTAGCAGCTCGAAGGTCGGGAGGTCATCCCAAGAGACCCAGTACTTC.

The genes are TRBV27 and TRBJ2-1, with D perhaps matching TRBD2 (5 bases). This CDR3 has 13 residues. Germline V lookup: CDR1 MNHEY, CDR2 SMNVEV (reference sequence). Trimming removed 5 bases at V and 6 bases at J, with 11 bases between. The CDR3 sequence is CASSPLRGNEQFF. CDR3 in DNA: TGTGCCAGCAGTCCCCTTCGGGGCAATGAGCAGTTCTTC.

The chain combines TRBV30 with TRBJ2-7; D possibly corresponds to TRBD1 (6 bases). This CDR3 is built from 13 residues. Between the trimmed V and J ends, which lost 2 bases and 2 bases, there was a span of 10 bases. Per the germline V gene, CDR1 is GTSNPN and CDR2 is SVGIG (reference sequence). This chain's CDR3 is CAWSPQGAYEQYF. CDR3 sequence (DNA): TGTGCCTGGAGTCCACAGGGTGCCTACGAGCAGTACTTC.

The CDR3 nucleotides read TGTGCCAGCAGCCGGGACAGGGGAGGGGCATTAAATACGCAGTATTTT. Translation gives CASSRDRGGALNTQYF. The V gene is TRBV7-6, the J gene TRBJ2-3; 10 bases fit TRBD1. Germline V gene lookup returns CDR1 SGHVS and CDR2 FNYEAQ. The J segment lost 7 bases and the V segment lost 5 bases, leaving 12 bases of the junction unmatched. CDR3 size: 16 residues.